These T cell receptor beta chains were read from a single sample in a study of T-cell memory formation after mild COVID-19. TCRdb reprocessed the 5' RACE reads with MiXCR, giving one entry per CDR3 protein. The sample lists 560,000 or so distinct CDR3 sequences, approximately 15% occurring once. Sequenced material: PBMCs or a T cell subset sorted from them (not recorded which). The source of these receptors is an adult woman who had mild COVID-19 (a few samples of this study predate the infection). Cell type and time point are not known. Both conserved end residues are part of each CDR3. D genes are given only for firm matches. Size is stated for part of the rows, as once, few or many counts, or as a class when the clone is expanded.

>18|TRBD2|TRBJ2-3|TRBV7-2|-
TGTGCCAGCAGCCCAAGTACTAGCGGGAGAGGACGTATTCATACGCAGTATTTT
CASSPSTSGRGRIHTQYF
>16|-|TRBJ2-3|TRBV28|-
TGTGCCAGCAGTTTCCGGTCTTTGCGGATCACAGATACGCAGTATTTT
CASSFRSLRITDTQYF
>16|-|TRBJ2-5|TRBV29-1|-
TGCAGCGTTGAAAAACCGTCTTGGGAAAACCAAGAGACCCAGTACTTC
CSVEKPSWENQETQYF
>16|-|TRBJ2-1|TRBV7-9|-
TGTGCCAGCAGCTTCGCGACAGGAATATCCTACAATGAGCAGTTCTTC
CASSFATGISYNEQFF
>12|TRBD2|TRBJ2-3|TRBV12-3/TRBV12-4|-
TGTGCCGCGGGGGGCCATGAAGATACGCAGTATTTT
CAAGGHEDTQYF
>13|-|TRBJ1-1|TRBV5-1|-
TGCGCCAGCAGCTTTCAAGGAGGGGCTGAAGCTTTCTTT
CASSFQGGAEAFF
>14|-|TRBJ1-2|TRBV12-3/TRBV12-4|-
TGTGCCAGCAGTTTAGCGGTGGCTCCCTATGGCTACACCTTC
CASSLAVAPYGYTF
>14|-|TRBJ2-3|TRBV7-9|few
TGTGCCAGCAGCTTGGCGTGGCCGGGAGATACGCAGTATTTT
CASSLAWPGDTQYF
>15|TRBD1|TRBJ2-5|TRBV4-1|many
TGCGCCAGCAGCAAGGGACAGGGGGGCCAAGAGACCCAGTACTTC
CASSKGQGGQETQYF
>17|-|TRBJ2-3|TRBV7-2|many
TGTGCCAGCAGCTTATTCCAGGGGGGATGGAGCACAGATACGCAGTATTTT
CASSLFQGGWSTDTQYF
>16|TRBD1|TRBJ2-1|TRBV7-6|-
TGTGCCAGCAGCTCCCCAGGACAGGGGGCGCTTAATGAGCAGTTCTTC
CASSSPGQGALNEQFF
>15|-|TRBJ2-7|TRBV13|-
TGTGCCAGCAGCTCCGCCCTGGAGGGAACCTACGAGCAGTACTTC
CASSSALEGTYEQYF